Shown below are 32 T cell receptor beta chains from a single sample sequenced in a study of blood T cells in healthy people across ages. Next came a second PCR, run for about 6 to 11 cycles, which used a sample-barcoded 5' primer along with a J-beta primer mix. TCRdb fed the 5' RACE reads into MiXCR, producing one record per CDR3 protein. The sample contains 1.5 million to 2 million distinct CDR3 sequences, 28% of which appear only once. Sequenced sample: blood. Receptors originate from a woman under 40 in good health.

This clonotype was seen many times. The CDR3 spells CASSEYRGSSYNEQFF. In DNA, the CDR3 is TGTGCCAGCAGTGAATATAGAGGGAGCTCCTACAATGAGCAGTTCTTC. The rearrangement links TRBV25-1 to TRBJ2-1, with D maybe TRBD2 (5 bases). Looked up from germline, CDR1 is MGHDK and CDR2 is SYGVNS. V lost 0 bases and J 0 bases, leaving 9 bases between the germline ends. The CDR3 runs 16 residues.

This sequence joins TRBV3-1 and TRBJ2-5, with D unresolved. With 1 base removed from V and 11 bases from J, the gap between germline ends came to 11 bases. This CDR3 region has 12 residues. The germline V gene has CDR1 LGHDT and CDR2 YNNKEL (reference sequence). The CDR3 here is CASSQGVHKQYF. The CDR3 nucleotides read TGTGCCAGCAGCCAAGGGGTCCACAAGCAGTACTTC.

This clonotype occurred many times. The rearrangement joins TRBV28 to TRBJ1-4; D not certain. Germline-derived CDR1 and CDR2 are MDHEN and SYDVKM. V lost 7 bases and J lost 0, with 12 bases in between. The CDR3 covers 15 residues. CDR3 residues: CASMDHSATNEKLFF. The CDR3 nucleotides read TGTGCCAGCATGGACCACTCTGCAACTAATGAAAAACTGTTTTTT. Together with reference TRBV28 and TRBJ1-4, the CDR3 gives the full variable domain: DVKVTQSSRYLVKRTGEKVFLECVQDMDHENMFWYRQDPGLGLRLIYFSYDVKMKEKGDIPEGYSVSREKKERFSLILESASTNQTSMYLCASMDHSATNEKLFFGSGTQLSVL.

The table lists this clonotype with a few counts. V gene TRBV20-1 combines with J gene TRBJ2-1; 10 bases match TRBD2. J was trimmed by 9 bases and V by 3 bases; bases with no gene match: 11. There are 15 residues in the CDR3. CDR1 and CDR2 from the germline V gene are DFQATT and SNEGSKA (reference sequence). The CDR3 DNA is TGCAGTGCTAGGGCAGCGGGGGGGAGGTCTCGTGAGCAGTTCTTC. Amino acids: CSARAAGGRSREQFF.

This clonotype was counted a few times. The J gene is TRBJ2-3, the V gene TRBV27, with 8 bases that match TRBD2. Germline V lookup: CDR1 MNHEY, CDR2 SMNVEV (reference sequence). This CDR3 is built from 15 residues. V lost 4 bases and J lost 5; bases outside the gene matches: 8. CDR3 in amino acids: CASSYGAGGIDTQYF. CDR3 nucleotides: TGTGCCAGCAGTTATGGGGCGGGAGGCATAGATACGCAGTATTTT.

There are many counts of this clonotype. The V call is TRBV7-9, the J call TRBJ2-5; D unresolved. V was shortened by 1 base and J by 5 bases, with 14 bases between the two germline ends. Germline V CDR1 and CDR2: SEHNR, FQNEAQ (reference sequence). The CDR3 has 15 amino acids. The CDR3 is CASSLEGLVGETQYF. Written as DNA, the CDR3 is TGTGCCAGCAGCTTAGAGGGCCTGGTAGGGGAGACCCAGTACTTC.

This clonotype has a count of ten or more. CDR3 loop: CSARVTSPGSAQDQRYGYTF. CDR3 bases: TGCAGTGCTAGAGTAACGTCCCCGGGATCAGCCCAAGATCAACGCTATGGCTACACCTTC. The chain combines TRBV20-1 with TRBJ1-2; D call uncertain. Germline CDR1 DFQATT, CDR2 SNEGSKA (reference sequence). The CDR3 runs 20 residues. V gave up 1 base and J gave up 4 bases, with 31 bases separating them.

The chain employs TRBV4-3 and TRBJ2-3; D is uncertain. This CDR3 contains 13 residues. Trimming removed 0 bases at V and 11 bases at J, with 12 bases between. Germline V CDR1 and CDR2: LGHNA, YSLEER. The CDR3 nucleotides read TGCGCCAGCAGCCAAGAACGGGTCCAGCAGCAGTATTTT. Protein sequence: CASSQERVQQQYF.

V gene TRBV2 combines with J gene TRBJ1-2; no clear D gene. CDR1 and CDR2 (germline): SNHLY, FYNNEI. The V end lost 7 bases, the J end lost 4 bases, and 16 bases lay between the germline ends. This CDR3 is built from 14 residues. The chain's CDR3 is CASNGLAGVYGYTF. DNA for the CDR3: TGTGCCAGCAATGGATTGGCAGGCGTCTATGGCTACACCTTC.

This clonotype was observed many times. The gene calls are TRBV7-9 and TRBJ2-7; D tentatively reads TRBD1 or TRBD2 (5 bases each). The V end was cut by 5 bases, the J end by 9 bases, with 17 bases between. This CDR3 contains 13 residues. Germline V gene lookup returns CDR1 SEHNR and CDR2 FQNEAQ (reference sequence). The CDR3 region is CASSTPGPHGQYF. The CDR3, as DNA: TGTGCCAGCAGCACCCCGGGACCGCACGGGCAGTACTTC.

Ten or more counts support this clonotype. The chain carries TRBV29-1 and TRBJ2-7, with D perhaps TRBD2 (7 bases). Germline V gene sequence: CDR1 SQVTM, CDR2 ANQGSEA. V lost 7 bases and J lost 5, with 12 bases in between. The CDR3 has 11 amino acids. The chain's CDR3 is CSAAGADEQYF. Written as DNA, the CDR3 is TGCAGCGCGGCGGGGGCAGACGAGCAGTACTTC.

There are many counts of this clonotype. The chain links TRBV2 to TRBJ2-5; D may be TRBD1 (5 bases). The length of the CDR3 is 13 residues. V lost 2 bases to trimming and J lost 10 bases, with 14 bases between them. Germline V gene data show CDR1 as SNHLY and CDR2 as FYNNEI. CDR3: CASSENRRVNQYF. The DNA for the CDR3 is TGTGCCAGCAGTGAAAACCGCAGGGTGAACCAGTACTTC.

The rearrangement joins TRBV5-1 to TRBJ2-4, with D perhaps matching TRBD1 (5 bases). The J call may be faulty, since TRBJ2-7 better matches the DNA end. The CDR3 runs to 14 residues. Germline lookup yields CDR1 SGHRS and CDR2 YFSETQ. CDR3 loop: CASSLSHRTCEQYF. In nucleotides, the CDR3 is TGCGCCAGCAGCTTGTCACACAGGACCTGCGAGCAGTACTTC.

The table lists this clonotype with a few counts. CDR3 sequence reads: CASSQDREVETQYF. CDR3 coding DNA: TGTGCCAGCAGCCAGGACAGGGAGGTCGAGACCCAGTACTTC. The chain carries TRBV5-6 and TRBJ2-5; 8 positions match TRBD1. J was trimmed by 5 bases and V by 4 bases; bases with no gene match: 7. Germline values: CDR1 SGHDT, CDR2 YYEEEE. This CDR3 is 14 amino acids long. The full variable domain, its missing parts supplied by reference TRBV5-6 and TRBJ2-5, is DAGVTQSPTHLIKTRGQQVTLRCSPKSGHDTVSWYQQALGQGPQFIFQYYEEEERQRGNFPDRFSGHQFPNYSSELNVNALLLGDSALYLCASSQDREVETQYFGPGTRLLVL.

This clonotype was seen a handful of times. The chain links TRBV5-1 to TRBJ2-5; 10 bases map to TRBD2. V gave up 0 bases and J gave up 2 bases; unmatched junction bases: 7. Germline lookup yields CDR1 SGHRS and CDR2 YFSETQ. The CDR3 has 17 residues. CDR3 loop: CASSLGRLAGSQETQYF. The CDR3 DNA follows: TGCGCCAGCAGCTTGGGGAGACTAGCGGGTTCACAAGAGACCCAGTACTTC.

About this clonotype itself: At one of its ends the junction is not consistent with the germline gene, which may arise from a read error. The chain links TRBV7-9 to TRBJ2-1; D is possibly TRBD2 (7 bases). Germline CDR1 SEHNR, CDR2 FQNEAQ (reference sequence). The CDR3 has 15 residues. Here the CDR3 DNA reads TGTGCCAGCAGCCCAGGGGCGGGAGTAGACAATGGGCAGTTCTTC. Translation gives CASSPGAGVDNGQFF.

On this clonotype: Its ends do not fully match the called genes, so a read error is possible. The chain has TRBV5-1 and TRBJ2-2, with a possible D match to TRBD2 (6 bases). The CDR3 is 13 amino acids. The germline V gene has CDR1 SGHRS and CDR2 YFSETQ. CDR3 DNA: TGCGCCAGCAGCCCGGAGGGTGTCGGGGAGCGGTTTTTT. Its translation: CASSPEGVGERFF.

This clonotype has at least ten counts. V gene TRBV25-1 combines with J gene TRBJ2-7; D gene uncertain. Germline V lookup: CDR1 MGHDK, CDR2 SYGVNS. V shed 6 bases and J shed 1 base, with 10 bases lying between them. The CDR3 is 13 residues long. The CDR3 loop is CASRARQSYEQYF. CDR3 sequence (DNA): TGTGCCAGCAGGGCGCGGCAGTCCTACGAGCAGTACTTC.

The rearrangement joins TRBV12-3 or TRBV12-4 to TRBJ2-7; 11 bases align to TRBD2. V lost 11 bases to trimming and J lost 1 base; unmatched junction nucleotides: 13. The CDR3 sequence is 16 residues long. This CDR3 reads CAGNPSGGTPSYEQYF. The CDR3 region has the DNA TGTGCCGGCAACCCTAGCGGGGGGACTCCATCCTACGAGCAGTACTTC.

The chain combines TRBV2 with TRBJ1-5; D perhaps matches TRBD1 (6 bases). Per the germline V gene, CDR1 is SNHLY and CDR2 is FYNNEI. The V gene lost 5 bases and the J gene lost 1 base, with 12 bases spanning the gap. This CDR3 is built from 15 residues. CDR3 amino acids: CASSSGGQSNQPQHF. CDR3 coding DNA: TGTGCCAGCAGTTCCGGCGGACAGAGCAATCAGCCCCAGCATTTT. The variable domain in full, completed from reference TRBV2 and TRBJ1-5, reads EPEVTQTPSHQVTQMGQEVILRCVPISNHLYFYWYRQILGQKVEFLVSFYNNEISEKSEIFDDQFSVERPDGSNFTLKIRSTKLEDSAMYFCASSSGGQSNQPQHFGDGTRLSIL.

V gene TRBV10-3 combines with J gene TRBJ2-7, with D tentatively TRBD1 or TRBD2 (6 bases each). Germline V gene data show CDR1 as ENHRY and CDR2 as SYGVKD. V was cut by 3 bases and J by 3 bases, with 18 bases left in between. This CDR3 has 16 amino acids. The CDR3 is CAISDPRSGDCYEQYF. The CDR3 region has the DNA TGTGCCATCAGTGATCCGAGGTCAGGGGACTGCTACGAGCAGTACTTC.

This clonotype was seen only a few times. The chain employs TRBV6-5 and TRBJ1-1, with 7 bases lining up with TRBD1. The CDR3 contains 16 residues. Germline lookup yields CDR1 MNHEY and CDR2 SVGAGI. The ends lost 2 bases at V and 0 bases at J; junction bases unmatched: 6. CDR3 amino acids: CASSYEGARLNTEAFF. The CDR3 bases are TGTGCCAGCAGTTACGAGGGGGCTCGTTTGAACACTGAAGCTTTCTTT.

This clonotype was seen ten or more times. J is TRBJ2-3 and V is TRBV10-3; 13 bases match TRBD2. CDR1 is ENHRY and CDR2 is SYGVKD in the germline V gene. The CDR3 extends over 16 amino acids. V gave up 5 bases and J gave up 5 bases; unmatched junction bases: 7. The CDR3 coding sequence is TGTGCCATCAGTTCTGGGACTAGCGGGAACTTAGATACGCAGTATTTT. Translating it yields CAISSGTSGNLDTQYF.

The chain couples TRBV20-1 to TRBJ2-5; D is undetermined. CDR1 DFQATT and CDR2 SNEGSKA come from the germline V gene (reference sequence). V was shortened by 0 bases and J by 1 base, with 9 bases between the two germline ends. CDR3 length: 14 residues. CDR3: CSARDTVPQETQYF. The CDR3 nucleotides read TGCAGTGCTAGAGATACAGTACCCCAAGAGACCCAGTACTTC.

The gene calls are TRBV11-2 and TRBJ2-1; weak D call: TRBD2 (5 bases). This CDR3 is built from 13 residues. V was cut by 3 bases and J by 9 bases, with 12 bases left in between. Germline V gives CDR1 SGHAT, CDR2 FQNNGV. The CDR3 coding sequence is TGTGCCAGCAGCTTTCGGGGTAAGAGTGAGCAGTTCTTC. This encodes CASSFRGKSEQFF.

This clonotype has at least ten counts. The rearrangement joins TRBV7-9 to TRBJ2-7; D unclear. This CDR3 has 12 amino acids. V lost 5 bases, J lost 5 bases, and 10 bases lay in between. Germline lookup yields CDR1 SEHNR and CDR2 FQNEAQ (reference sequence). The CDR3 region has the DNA TGTGCCAGCAGCCGGACGGTACACGAGCAGTACTTC. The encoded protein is CASSRTVHEQYF.

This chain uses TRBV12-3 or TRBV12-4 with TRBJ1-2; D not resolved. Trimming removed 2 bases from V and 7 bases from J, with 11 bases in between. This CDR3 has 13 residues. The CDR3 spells CASSLSGTRGYTF. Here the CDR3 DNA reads TGTGCCAGCAGTTTATCCGGAACGCGTGGCTACACCTTC.

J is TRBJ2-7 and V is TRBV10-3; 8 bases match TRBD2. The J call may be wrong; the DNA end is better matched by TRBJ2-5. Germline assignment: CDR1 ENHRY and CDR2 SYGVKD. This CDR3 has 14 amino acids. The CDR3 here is CAISGTSSGETQYF. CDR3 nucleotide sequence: TGTGCCATCAGTGGGACCTCTAGCGGGGAGACCCAGTACTTC.

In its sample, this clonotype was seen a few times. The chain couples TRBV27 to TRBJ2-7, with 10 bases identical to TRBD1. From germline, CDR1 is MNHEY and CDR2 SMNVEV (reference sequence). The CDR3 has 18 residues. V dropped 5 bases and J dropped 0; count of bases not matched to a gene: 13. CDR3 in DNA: TGTGCCAGCAGTCCAACCGGGACAGGGGTTAAGAGCTCCTACGAGCAGTACTTC. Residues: CASSPTGTGVKSSYEQYF.

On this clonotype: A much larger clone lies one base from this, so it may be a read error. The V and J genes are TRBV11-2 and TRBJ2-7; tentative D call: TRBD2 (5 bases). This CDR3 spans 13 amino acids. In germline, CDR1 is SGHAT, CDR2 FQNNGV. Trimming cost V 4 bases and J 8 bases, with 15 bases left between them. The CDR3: CASSSGERVKQYF. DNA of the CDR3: TGTGCCAGCAGCTCGGGCGAGAGGGTCAAGCAGTACTTC.

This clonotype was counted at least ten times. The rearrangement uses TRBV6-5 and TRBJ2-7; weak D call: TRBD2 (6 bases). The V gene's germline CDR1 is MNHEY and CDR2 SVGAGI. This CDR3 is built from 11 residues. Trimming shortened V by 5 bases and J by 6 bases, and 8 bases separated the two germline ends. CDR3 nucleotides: TGTGCCAGCAGTCACGGGGGCGAGCAGTACTTC. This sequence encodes CASSHGGEQYF.

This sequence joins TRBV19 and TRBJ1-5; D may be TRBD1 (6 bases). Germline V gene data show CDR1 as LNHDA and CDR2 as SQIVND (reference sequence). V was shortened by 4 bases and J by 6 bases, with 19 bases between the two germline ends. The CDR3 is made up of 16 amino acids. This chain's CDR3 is CASSKPQGGDRQPQHF. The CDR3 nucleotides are TGTGCCAGTAGTAAACCACAGGGAGGGGATCGTCAGCCCCAGCATTTT.